This TCR beta chain was sequenced during a study of graft-versus-host responses after intestinal transplantation. Concerning this clone itself: What it recognizes is unknown.

The protocol was immunoSEQ multiplex PCR, while the TCRdb copy is restricted to in-frame clones and leaves out a portion. This table holds about 24,000 clones, 75% to 90% found once. The CDR3 spans 14 residues. From germline, CDR1 is SGHDT and CDR2 YYEEEE. V shed 4 bases and J shed 3 bases, with 14 bases lying between them. Study-level findings and limits: Among circulating GvH clones, peak levels were associated with early post-transplant declines in HvG clones.

The chain couples TRBV5-6 to TRBJ2-7; a weak D match, TRBD2 (6 bases). The sequenced sample was PBMCs, obtained 463 days after intestinal transplant. The receptor was isolated from a human patient who received an intestinal transplant, so some T cells may come from the graft donor. In DNA, the CDR3 is TGTGCCAGCAGCCCCGGAGGGCTGTTCTACGAGCAGTACTTC. It codes for CASSPGGLFYEQYF.